These 14 T cell receptor delta chains originate from one sample sequenced in a study of γδ T cells in repeated Plasmodium falciparum infection. Vgamma9/Vdelta2+ and Vdelta2-negative gammadelta T cells were flow-sorted from PBMC for bulk sequencing. TCRdb used CATT to re-call clones from the multiplex PCR reads. The data contain around 46,000 delta-chain clones, more than 1.5% of them seen just once; the ten biggest clones take up approximately 24%. Sequenced sample: gamma-delta T cells from blood. Receptor source: a pool of human donors (malaria-infected and uninfected, not separated).

This clone was detected a few times. The mismatch at residue 5 between this DNA's translation and the TCRdb protein of a much larger clone likely reflects a read error; the protein shown is translated from the DNA. The gene calls are TRDV1 and TRDJ1; 13 bases are shared with TRDD3. The J gene, left out of TCRdb, was set here by checking the DNA against germline. V lost 4 bases, J lost 0 bases, and 23 bases stayed unmatched. The CDR3 extends over 23 amino acids. Per the germline V gene, CDR1 is TSWWSYY and CDR2 is QGS. The CDR3 loop is CALGVPTPSRTGGYAGYTDKLIF. CDR3 bases: TGTGCTCTTGGGGTCCCGACCCCATCCCGTACTGGGGGATACGCGGGGTACACCGATAAACTCATCTTT.

As for this clone: The protein in TCRdb stems from a much larger clone and differs at residue 3 from this DNA's translation, likely a read error; here the protein is translated from the DNA. This chain uses TRDV2 with TRDJ1, with TRDD3 identical over 9 bases. Assignment of the J gene here rests on matching the DNA to germline, because TCRdb gives none. CDR3 length equals 15 residues. The germline V gene has CDR1 GEAIGNYY and CDR2 EKD. CDR3 protein: CAYDMLGGIPDKLIF. The CDR3 DNA sequence: TGTGCCTATGACATGTTGGGGGGGATACCCGATAAACTCATCTTT.

On this clone: TCRdb's entry gives the protein of a much larger clone, which mismatches this DNA's translation at residue 3, likely from a read error; the protein reported here is translated from the DNA. V is TRDV1 and J is TRDJ1; 8 bases are shared with TRDD3. The CDR3 length is 20 residues. Germline-derived CDR1 and CDR2 are TSWWSYY and QGS. CDR3 nucleotide sequence: TGTGCTCCTGGGGAACTAGGAAGGCCTTCCAACTGGGGGTGGACCGATAAACTCATCTTT. Protein sequence: CAPGELGRPSNWGWTDKLIF.

In its sample, this clone was seen many times. TCRdb's protein for this DNA is that of a much larger clone and differs from the translation at residue 13, likely a read error; the protein shown is the DNA translation. The J gene is TRDJ1, the V gene TRDV1; 10 bases are shared with TRDD3. TCRdb carries no J gene annotation; the J gene was assigned here by matching the DNA with germline. Unmatched junction bases numbered 15, after V lost 5 bases and J lost 3 bases. CDR3 length: 18 amino acids. CDR1 is TSWWSYY, CDR2 QGS, per germline. The CDR3 spells CALGNPYWGIGDADKLIF. CDR3 DNA sequence: TGTGCTCTTGGGAACCCCTACTGGGGGATTGGGGACGCCGATAAACTCATCTTT.

This clone was observed a few times. The TCRdb protein, from a much larger clone, departs from this DNA's translation at residue 15, likely by read error; the protein shown derives from the DNA. The CDR3 sequence is CALGEPHINAGGHTGKLIF. Here the CDR3 DNA reads TGTGCTCTTGGGGAACCCCACATTAATGCAGGGGGGCACACCGGTAAACTCATCTTT. The gene calls are TRDV1 and TRDJ1; D may be TRDD3 (5 bases). The J gene was missing in TCRdb and was found by matching the end of the DNA to germline. The CDR3 sequence is 19 residues long. Germline V lookup: CDR1 TSWWSYY, CDR2 QGS.

This clone was recorded many times. This DNA's translation and the protein TCRdb lists, from a much larger clone, do not match at residue 17, likely due to a read error; the protein shown is translated from the DNA. CDR3 sequence reads: CALGETLTSTGGLRTARLFF. The CDR3 DNA follows: TGTGCTCTTGGGGAGACCTTAACCAGTACTGGGGGATTAAGGACAGCACGACTCTTCTTT. The gene calls are TRDV1 and TRDJ2, with 10 bases that match TRDD3. Germline V gene lookup returns CDR1 TSWWSYY and CDR2 QGS. The CDR3 is 20 amino acids.

Ten or more counts support this clone. This DNA's translation differs at residue 11 from TCRdb's protein, which comes from a much larger clone; a read error is likely, and the protein shown is translated from the DNA. J is TRDJ1 and V is TRDV3; 7 bases match TRDD3. This CDR3 comprises 14 residues. The germline gives CDR1 TVYSNPD, CDR2 GDNSRS (reference sequence). CDR3 region: CAFKEPGGYDRLIF. DNA for the CDR3: TGTGCCTTTAAAGAGCCTGGGGGCTACGATAGACTCATCTTT.

This clone was seen only a few times. TCRdb lists the protein of a much larger clone for this DNA, which differs at residue 3, so this is likely a read error; the protein given here is translated from the DNA itself. The chain has TRDV1 and TRDJ1; TRDD3 agrees at 11 bases. The V gene's germline CDR1 is TSWWSYY and CDR2 QGS. This CDR3 has 27 amino acids. CDR3 DNA: TGTGCTCATGGGGAAGTAAGGGCCTACCACCGTCCCTCTGTTGGGGGATACGCTTCTGCCTACACCGATAAACTCATCTTT. It encodes CAHGEVRAYHRPSVGGYASAYTDKLIF.

This clone was seen only a few times. A read error likely explains this, since a far larger clone differs by one base. This specimen includes other DNA sequences encoding the same CDR3. V is TRDV1 and J is TRDJ1; 8 bases are a match to TRDD3. Matching the DNA to germline supplied the J gene, which TCRdb does not give. The CDR3 is 21 amino acids. CDR1 and CDR2 (germline): TSWWSYY, QGS. CDR3 nucleotide sequence: TGTGCTCTTGGGGAACTAGTAGGTTCTCCTAGGTGGGGATACCACACCGACAAACTCATCTTT. Translating gives CALGELVGSPRWGYHTDKLIF.

With respect to this clone: TCRdb assigns this DNA the protein of a much larger clone, which departs from its translation at residue 3; this likely reflects a read error, and the protein shown comes from translating the DNA. J is TRDJ1 and V is TRDV1; a possible D gene is TRDD2 (7 bases). The J gene, not given by TCRdb, was assigned here from a germline match of the nucleotide sequence. Germline assignment: CDR1 TSWWSYY and CDR2 QGS. This CDR3 is 21 amino acids long. The DNA of the CDR3 is TGTGCTCCTGGGGAACCTTTCCTACGTGGTTTGCTGCACCCTTACACCGATAAACTCATCTTT. Amino acids: CAPGEPFLRGLLHPYTDKLIF.

This clone occurred a few times. Since a far larger clone is one base different, this is likely a read error. The sample contains more than one DNA sequence encoding this CDR3. The rearrangement uses TRDV1 and TRDJ1; 10 nucleotides line up with TRDD3. Germline values: CDR1 TSWWSYY, CDR2 QGS. The CDR3 contains 20 residues. As DNA, the CDR3 is TGCGCTCTTGGGGAACGACCCCCCCGCTGGGGGATATATTCCACCGATAAACTCATCTTT. This encodes CALGERPPRWGIYSTDKLIF.

As for this clone: A far bigger clonotype differs at one base, so this is likely a read error. The sample holds other DNA sequences that translate to the same CDR3. This chain uses TRDV1 with TRDJ1; tentatively, D is TRDD3 (6 bases). The J gene was not available in TCRdb and was assigned here by matching the DNA to germline segments. The CDR3 has 15 amino acids. Trimming removed 5 bases at V and 5 bases at J, with 18 bases between. Per germline, CDR1 TSWWSYY and CDR2 QGS. DNA for the CDR3: TGTGCTCTTGGGTCCACATATCCGCTGGGGGATAAACTCATCTTT. Protein product: CALGSTYPLGDKLIF.

On this clone: With only one base between it and a far larger clone, this is likely a read error. The sample carries other DNA sequences with the same CDR3. For the V gene the call is TRDV2; the J gene has no call; the table calls TRDD3, which could not be checked here. The CDR3 loop spans 15 amino acids. CDR1 is GEAIGNYY and CDR2 is EKD in the germline V gene. The CDR3 sequence is CACDTLLGGSDKLIF. The CDR3 DNA reads TGTGCCTGTGACACACTTTTGGGAGGAAGCGATAAACTCATATTT.

Turning to this clone: Given a far larger clone just one base away, this is likely a sequencing read error. This sample also contains other DNA sequences that code for the same CDR3. The chain couples TRDV2 to TRDJ1, with 10 bases matching TRDD3. TCRdb records no J gene; here it was assigned by comparing the DNA to germline. The CDR3 runs to 15 residues. Losses at the gene ends were 7 bases for V and 4 bases for J; bases not matched to a gene: 11. Germline CDR1 reads GEAIGNYY; CDR2 reads EKD. The CDR3 spells CACDSVGGIRDKLIF. As DNA, the CDR3 is TGTGCCTGCGATTCTGTCGGGGGGATACGCGATAAACTCATCTTT.